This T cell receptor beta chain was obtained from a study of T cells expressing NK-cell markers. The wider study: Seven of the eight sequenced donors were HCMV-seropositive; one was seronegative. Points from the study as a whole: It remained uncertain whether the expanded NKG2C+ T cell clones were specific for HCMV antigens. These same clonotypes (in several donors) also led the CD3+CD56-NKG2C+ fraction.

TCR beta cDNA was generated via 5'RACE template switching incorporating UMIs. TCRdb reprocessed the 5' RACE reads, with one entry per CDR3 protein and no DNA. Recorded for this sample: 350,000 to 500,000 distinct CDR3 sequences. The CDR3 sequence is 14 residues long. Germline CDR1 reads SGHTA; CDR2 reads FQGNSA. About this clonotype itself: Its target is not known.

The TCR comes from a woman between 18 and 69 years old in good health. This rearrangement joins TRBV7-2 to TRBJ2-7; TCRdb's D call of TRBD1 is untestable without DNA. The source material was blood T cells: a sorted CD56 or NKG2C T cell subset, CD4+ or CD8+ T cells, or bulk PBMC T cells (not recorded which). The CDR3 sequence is CASSRDRASSEQYF.